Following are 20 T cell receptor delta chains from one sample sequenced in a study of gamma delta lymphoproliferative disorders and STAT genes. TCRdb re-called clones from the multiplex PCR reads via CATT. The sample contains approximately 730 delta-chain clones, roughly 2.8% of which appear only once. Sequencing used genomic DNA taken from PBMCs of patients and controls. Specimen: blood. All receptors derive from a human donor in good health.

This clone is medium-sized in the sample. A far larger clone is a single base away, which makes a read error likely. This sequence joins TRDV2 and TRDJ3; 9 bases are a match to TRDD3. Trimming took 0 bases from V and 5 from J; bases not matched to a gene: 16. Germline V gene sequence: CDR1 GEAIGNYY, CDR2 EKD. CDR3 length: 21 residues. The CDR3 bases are TGTGCCTGTGACACCGTTCGGTCTGGGGGATCCTCGTCCCGGGACACCCGACAGATGTTTTTC. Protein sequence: CACDTVRSGGSSSRDTRQMFF.

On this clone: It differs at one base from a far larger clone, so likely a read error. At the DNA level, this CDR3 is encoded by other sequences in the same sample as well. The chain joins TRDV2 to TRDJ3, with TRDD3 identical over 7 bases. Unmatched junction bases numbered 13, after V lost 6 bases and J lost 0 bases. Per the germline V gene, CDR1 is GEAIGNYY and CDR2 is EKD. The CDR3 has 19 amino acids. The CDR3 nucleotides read TGTGCCTGTTCTTTATTGGGGGACGAAAGCTCCTGGGACACCCGACAGATGTTTTTC. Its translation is CACSLLGDESSWDTRQMFF.

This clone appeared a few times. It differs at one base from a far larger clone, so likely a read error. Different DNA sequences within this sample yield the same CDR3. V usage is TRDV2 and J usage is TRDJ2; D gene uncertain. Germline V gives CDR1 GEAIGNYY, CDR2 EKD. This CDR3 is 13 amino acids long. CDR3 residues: CACDTGVTAQLFF. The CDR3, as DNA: TGTGCCTGTGACACCGGAGTGACGGCACAACTCTTCTTT.

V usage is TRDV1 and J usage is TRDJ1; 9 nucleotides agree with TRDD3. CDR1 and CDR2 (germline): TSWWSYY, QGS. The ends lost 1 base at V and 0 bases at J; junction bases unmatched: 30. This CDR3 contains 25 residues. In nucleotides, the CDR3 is TGTGCTCTTGGGGAACCGAAGCGGTTCCTCTACTTTGGAGTACTGGGGGACCAGCACACCGATAAACTCATCTTT. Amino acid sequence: CALGEPKRFLYFGVLGDQHTDKLIF.

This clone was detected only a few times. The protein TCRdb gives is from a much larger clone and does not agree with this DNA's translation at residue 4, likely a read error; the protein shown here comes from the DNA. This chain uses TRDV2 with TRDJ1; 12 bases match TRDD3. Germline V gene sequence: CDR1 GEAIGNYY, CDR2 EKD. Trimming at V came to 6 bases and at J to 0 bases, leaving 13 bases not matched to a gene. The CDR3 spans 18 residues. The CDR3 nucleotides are TGTGCCTGTAACTTTATACTGGGGGATACTAGCTACACCGATAAACTCATCTTT. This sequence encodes CACNFILGDTSYTDKLIF.

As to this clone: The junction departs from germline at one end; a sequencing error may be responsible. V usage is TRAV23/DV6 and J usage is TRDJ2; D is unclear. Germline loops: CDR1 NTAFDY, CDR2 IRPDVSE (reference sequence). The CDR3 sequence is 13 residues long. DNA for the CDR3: TGTGCAGCAAGCCTGTCAGGAAACACACCTCTTATCTTT. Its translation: CAASLSGNTPLIF.

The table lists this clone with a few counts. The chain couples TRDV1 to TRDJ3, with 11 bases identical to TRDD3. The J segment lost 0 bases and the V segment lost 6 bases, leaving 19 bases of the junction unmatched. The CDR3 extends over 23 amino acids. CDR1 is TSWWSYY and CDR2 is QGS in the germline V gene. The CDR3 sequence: CALGNRPWGIRVRSSWDTRQMFF. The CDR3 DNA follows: TGTGCTCTTGGAAACCGTCCATGGGGGATACGTGTACGGAGCTCCTGGGACACCCGACAGATGTTTTTC.

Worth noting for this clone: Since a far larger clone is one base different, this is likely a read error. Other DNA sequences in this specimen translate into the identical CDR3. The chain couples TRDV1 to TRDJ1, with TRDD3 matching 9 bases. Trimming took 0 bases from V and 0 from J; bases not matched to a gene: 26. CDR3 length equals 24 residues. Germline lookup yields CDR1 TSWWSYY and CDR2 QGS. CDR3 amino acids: CALGELRFLYFGVLGDQHTDKLIF. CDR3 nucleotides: TGTGCTCTTGGGGAACTGAGATTCCTCTACTTTGGAGTACTGGGGGACCAGCACACCGATAAACTCATCTTT.

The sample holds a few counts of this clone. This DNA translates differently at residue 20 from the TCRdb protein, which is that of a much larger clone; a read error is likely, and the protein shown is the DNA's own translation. CDR3: CALGELRFLYFGVLGDQHTNKLIF. In nucleotides, the CDR3 is TGTGCTCTTGGGGAACTGAGGTTCCTCTACTTTGGAGTACTGGGGGACCAGCACACCAATAAACTCATCTTT. V usage is TRDV1 and J usage is TRDJ1, with TRDD3 identical over 9 bases. The CDR3 length is 24 residues. Germline loops: CDR1 TSWWSYY, CDR2 QGS.

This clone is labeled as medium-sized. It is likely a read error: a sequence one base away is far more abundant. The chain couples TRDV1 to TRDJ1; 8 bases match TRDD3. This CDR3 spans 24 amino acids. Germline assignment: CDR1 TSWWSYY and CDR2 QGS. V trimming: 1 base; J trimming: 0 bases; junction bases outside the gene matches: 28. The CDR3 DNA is TGTGCTCTTGGGGAACCGAAGCGGCTCCTGACCCATCTGGGGGACCAGGCGTACACCGATAAACTCATCTTT. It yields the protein CALGEPKRLLTHLGDQAYTDKLIF.

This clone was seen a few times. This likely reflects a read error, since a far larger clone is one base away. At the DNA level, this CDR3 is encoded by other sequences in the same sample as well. The chain's CDR3 is CAFQPSYGVYGRVKLIF. CDR3 sequence (DNA): TGTGCCTTCCAGCCTTCCTACGGAGTCTATGGACGGGTTAAACTCATCTTT. This chain joins TRDV3 and TRDJ1; TRDD2 matches 9 bases. V lost 3 bases, J lost 7 bases, and 21 bases stayed unmatched. The CDR3 consists of 17 residues. The germline V gene encodes CDR1 TVYSNPD and CDR2 GDNSRS (reference sequence).

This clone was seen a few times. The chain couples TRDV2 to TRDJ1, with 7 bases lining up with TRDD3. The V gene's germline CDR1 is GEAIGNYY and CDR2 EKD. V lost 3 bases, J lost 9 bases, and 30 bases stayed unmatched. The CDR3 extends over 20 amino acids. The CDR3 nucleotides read TGTGCCTGTGACCCTCCGACTGGAGGCATACTGGGGAAAGCTTCAAAGGAACTCATCTTT. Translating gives CACDPPTGGILGKASKELIF.

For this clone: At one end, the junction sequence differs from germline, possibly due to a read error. The CDR3: CAASTSENTPLIF. CDR3 nucleotide sequence: TGTGCAGCAAGCACTTCAGAAAACACACCTCTTATCTTT. The J gene is TRDJ2, the V gene TRAV29/DV5; D remains ambiguous. There are 13 residues in the CDR3. Germline-derived CDR1 and CDR2 are NSMFDY and ISSIKDK.

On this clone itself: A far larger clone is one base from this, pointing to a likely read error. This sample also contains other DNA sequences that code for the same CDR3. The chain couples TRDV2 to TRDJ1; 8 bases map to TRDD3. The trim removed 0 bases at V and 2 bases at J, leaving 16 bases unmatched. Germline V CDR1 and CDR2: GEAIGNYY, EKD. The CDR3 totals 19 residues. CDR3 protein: CACDTAGGRLGDQTDKLIF. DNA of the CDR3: TGTGCCTGTGACACCGCAGGAGGGAGGCTGGGGGACCAGACCGATAAACTCATCTTT.

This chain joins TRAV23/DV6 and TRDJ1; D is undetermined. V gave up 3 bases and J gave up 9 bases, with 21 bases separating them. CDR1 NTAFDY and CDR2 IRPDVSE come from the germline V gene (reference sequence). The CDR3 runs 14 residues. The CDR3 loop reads CAANNYVLWKELIF. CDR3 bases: TGTGCAGCAAATAATTACGTACTATGGAAGGAACTCATCTTT.

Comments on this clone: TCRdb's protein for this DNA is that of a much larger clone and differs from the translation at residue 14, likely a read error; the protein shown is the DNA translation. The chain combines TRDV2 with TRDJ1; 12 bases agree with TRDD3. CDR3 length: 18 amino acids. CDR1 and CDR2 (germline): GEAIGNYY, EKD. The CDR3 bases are TGTGCCTGTGACTTTATACTGGGGGATACTAGCTACACCAATAAACTCATCTTT. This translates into CACDFILGDTSYTNKLIF.

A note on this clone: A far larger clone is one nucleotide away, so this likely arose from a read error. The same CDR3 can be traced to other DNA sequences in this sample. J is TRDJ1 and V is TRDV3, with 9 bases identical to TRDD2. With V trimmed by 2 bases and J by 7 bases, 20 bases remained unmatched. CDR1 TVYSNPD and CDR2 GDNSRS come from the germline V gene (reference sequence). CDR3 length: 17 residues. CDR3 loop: CAFQPSYGVYGRVKLIF. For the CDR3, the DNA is TGTGCCTTTCAGCCTTCCTACGGAGTCTATGGTCGGGTTAAACTCATCTTT.

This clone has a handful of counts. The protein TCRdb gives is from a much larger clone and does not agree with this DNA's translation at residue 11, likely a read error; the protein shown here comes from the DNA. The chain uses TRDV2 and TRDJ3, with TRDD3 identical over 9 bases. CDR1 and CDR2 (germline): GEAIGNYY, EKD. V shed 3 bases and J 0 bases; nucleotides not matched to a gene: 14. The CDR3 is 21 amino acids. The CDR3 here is CACDSSDTGGASSWDTRQMFF. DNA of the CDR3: TGTGCCTGTGACTCTTCGGATACTGGGGGAGCGAGCTCCTGGGACACCCGACAGATGTTTTTC.

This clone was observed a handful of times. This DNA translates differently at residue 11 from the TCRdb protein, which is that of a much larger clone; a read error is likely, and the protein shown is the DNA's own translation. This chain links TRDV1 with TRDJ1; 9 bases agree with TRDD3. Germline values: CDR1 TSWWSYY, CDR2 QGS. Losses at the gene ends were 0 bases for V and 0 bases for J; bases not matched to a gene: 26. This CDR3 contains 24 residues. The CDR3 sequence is CALGELRFLYVGVLGDQHTDKLIF. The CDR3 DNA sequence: TGTGCTCTTGGGGAACTGAGGTTCCTCTACGTTGGAGTACTGGGGGACCAGCACACCGATAAACTCATCTTT.

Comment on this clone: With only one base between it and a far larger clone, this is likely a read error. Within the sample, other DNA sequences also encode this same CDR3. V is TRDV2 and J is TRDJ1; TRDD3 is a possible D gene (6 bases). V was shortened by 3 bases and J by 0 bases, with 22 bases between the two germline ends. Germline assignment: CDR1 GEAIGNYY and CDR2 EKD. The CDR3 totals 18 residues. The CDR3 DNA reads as TGTGCCTGTGACTTTATACTGGGTGATACTAGCTACACCGATAAACTCATCTTT. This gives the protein CACDFILGDTSYTDKLIF.